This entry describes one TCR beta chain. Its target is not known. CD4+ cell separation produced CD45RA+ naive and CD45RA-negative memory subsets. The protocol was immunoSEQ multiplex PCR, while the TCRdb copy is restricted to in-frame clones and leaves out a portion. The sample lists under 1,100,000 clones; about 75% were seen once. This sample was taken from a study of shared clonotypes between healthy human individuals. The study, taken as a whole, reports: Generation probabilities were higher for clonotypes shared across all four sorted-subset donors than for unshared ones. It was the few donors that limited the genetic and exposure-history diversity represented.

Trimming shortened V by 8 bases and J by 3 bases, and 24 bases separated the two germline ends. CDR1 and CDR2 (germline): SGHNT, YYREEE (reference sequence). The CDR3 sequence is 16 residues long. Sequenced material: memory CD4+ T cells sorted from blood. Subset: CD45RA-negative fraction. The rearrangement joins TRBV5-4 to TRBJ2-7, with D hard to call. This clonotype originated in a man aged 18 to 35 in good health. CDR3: CARFLRTHLSSYEQYF. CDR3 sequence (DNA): TGTGCCAGATTCCTTAGGACCCACCTCAGTAGCTACGAGCAGTACTTC.